Presented here are 32 T cell receptor beta chains from one specimen sequenced in a study of blood T cell repertoires in COVID-19. Produced via immunoSEQ multiplex PCR; TCRdb's table is partial and in-frame only. The sample lists 450,000 to 500,000 clones; about 90% were seen once. Input material: PBMCs or T cells enriched from blood (not recorded which). These receptors originate from a woman younger than 30 who had recovered from COVID-19.

V is TRBV10-3 and J is TRBJ1-2, with D possibly matching TRBD1 (5 bases). Germline values: CDR1 ENHRY, CDR2 SYGVKD. V lost 7 bases and J lost 7, with 19 bases in between. This CDR3 spans 14 amino acids. In DNA form, the CDR3 reads TGTGCCATCACGGGTGAAAGGGGAGGTGGTGGCTACACCTTC. The encoded protein is CAITGERGGGGYTF.

The chain combines TRBV27 with TRBJ2-7, with a weak D call TRBD1 (7 bases). V was shortened by 6 bases and J by 1 base, with 13 bases between the two germline ends. In germline, CDR1 is MNHEY, CDR2 SMNVEV (reference sequence). The CDR3 is made up of 14 amino acids. The chain's CDR3 is CASSLSGGSYEQYF. As DNA, the CDR3 is TGTGCCAGCAGCCTATCAGGGGGGTCCTACGAGCAGTACTTC.

This clone has only one observation. This chain joins TRBV14 and TRBJ2-7; TRBD2 is a possible D gene (5 bases). Germline V gene data show CDR1 as SGHDN and CDR2 as FVKESK. V lost 3 bases and J lost 3, with 15 bases in between. There are 15 residues in the CDR3. CDR3 in DNA: TGTGCCAGCAGCCAGGGTGAAGGAGCGGACTACGAGCAGTACTTC. Residues: CASSQGEGADYEQYF.

V gene TRBV19 combines with J gene TRBJ1-2; D gene uncertain. Trimming pared 3 bases from V and 6 bases from J, leaving 14 bases between. Germline values: CDR1 LNHDA, CDR2 SQIVND (reference sequence). The CDR3 consists of 14 residues. CDR3 bases: TGTGCCAGTAGTATGGGTCCGTCCGGGAATGGCTACACCTTC. Protein product: CASSMGPSGNGYTF.

The chain carries TRBV2 and TRBJ1-1; TRBD1 might be the D (6 bases). Trimming removed 8 bases from V and 5 bases from J, with 36 bases in between. The CDR3 runs to 20 residues. Looked up from germline, CDR1 is SNHLY and CDR2 is FYNNEI. The CDR3 spells CASGLRGGGLTKTRGTEAFF. For the CDR3, the DNA is TGTGCCAGCGGACTTCGCGGGGGCGGACTCACGAAAACCCGGGGGACTGAAGCTTTCTTT.

This chain links TRBV5-4 with TRBJ1-5; D perhaps matches TRBD1 (5 bases). Germline V CDR1 and CDR2: SGHNT, YYREEE (reference sequence). This CDR3 comprises 13 residues. Trimming took 4 bases from V and 3 from J, leaving 8 bases between them. The CDR3 sequence is CASSTGANQPQHF. The CDR3 DNA reads as TGTGCCAGCAGCACTGGGGCCAATCAGCCCCAGCATTTT.

This chain uses TRBV6-1 with TRBJ1-1; D might be TRBD1 (6 bases). This CDR3 spans 17 amino acids. Germline-derived CDR1 and CDR2 are MNHNS and SASEGT. V was cut by 3 bases and J by 1 base, with 18 bases left in between. CDR3 sequence (DNA): TGTGCCAGCAGTGACCCTAAGGGGGGGCGGACGAACACTGAAGCTTTCTTT. Protein product: CASSDPKGGRTNTEAFF.

The V gene is TRBV4-1, the J gene TRBJ1-4; the match to TRBD1 covers 8 bases. This CDR3 is built from 15 residues. J gave up 6 bases and V 2 bases, and 5 bases lay outside the gene matches. Germline CDR1 MGHRA, CDR2 YSYEKL. CDR3 residues: CASSQIQGADEKLFF. In DNA form, the CDR3 reads TGCGCCAGCAGCCAAATTCAGGGGGCGGATGAAAAACTGTTTTTT.

The rearrangement uses TRBV2 and TRBJ1-2; 7 bases agree with TRBD1. This CDR3 spans 14 amino acids. V shed 4 bases, J shed 5 bases, and the junction held 7 bases outside the gene matches. Looked up from germline, CDR1 is SNHLY and CDR2 is FYNNEI. This CDR3 reads CASSVPGTVYGYTF. CDR3 in DNA: TGTGCCAGCAGTGTTCCCGGGACAGTGTATGGCTACACCTTC.

The chain combines TRBV7-9 with TRBJ1-2; 7 bases are shared with TRBD1. Germline V gene sequence: CDR1 SEHNR, CDR2 FQNEAQ (reference sequence). V trimming: 6 bases; J trimming: 8 bases; junction bases outside the gene matches: 18. The CDR3 has 16 amino acids. The CDR3 sequence is CASSSTFHRDSIGYTF. The CDR3 DNA reads as TGTGCCAGCAGTTCTACATTCCACCGGGACAGTATAGGCTACACCTTC.

The rearrangement uses TRBV18 and TRBJ1-1, with 10 positions matching TRBD1. Per the germline V gene, CDR1 is KGHSH and CDR2 is LQKENI. The CDR3 is 16 residues long. V lost 3 bases and J lost 1; bases outside the gene matches: 5. CDR3: CASSPRDRGGNTEAFF. Written as DNA, the CDR3 is TGTGCCAGCTCACCCCGGGACAGGGGAGGGAACACTGAAGCTTTCTTT.

The chain employs TRBV29-1 and TRBJ2-7; D perhaps matches TRBD2 (5 bases). Deletions cut 6 bases from V and 7 bases from J, with 28 bases between. The CDR3 is made up of 16 amino acids. Germline V lookup: CDR1 SQVTM, CDR2 ANQGSEA. The CDR3 here is CSVLKSRPGSGKEQYF. CDR3 nucleotide sequence: TGCAGCGTCTTGAAAAGTCGACCCGGCTCGGGGAAGGAGCAGTACTTC.

The CDR3 sequence is CAISRDRDGYTF. As DNA, the CDR3 is TGTGCCATCAGCCGGGACAGGGATGGCTACACCTTC. The chain recombines TRBV10-3 with TRBJ1-2; 9 nucleotides line up with TRBD1. V shed 6 bases and J 6 bases; nucleotides not matched to a gene: 2. From germline, CDR1 is ENHRY and CDR2 SYGVKD. This CDR3 contains 12 residues.

V usage is TRBV18 and J usage is TRBJ1-1, with D possibly matching TRBD1 (6 bases). The germline CDR1 and CDR2 sequences are KGHSH and LQKENI. Trimming removed 2 bases at V and 2 bases at J, with 15 bases between. The length of the CDR3 is 16 residues. For the CDR3, the DNA is TGTGCCAGCTCACCATTGAGGGGGGGCGGCAACACTGAAGCTTTCTTT. It translates to CASSPLRGGGNTEAFF.

This chain uses TRBV7-6 with TRBJ1-3, with 7 bases aligning to TRBD1. The CDR3 is made up of 18 amino acids. The germline CDR1 and CDR2 sequences are SGHVS and FNYEAQ. The junction had 15 bases not matched to a gene; V was cut back by 5 bases and J by 2 bases. The CDR3 DNA sequence: TGTGCCAGCAGCGCGATTCTACAGGGAGGACAGGCTGGAAACACCATATATTTT. Its protein product is CASSAILQGGQAGNTIYF. The whole variable domain, filled in from reference TRBV7-6 and TRBJ1-3, reads GAGVSQSPRYKVTKRGQDVALRCDPISGHVSLYWYRQALGQGPEFLTYFNYEAQQDKSGLPNDRFSAERPEGSISTLTIQRTEQRDSAMYRCASSAILQGGQAGNTIYFGEGSWLTVV.

This clone was seen more than once but under ten times. The chain combines TRBV15 with TRBJ1-1; D not resolved. CDR3 length: 11 amino acids. Germline V gene lookup returns CDR1 LNHNV and CDR2 YYDKDF (reference sequence). V was shortened by 8 bases and J by 2 bases, with 6 bases between the two germline ends. CDR3 amino acids: CATFLNTEAFF. The DNA of the CDR3 is TGTGCCACCTTCCTAAACACTGAAGCTTTCTTT.

This clone has only one observation. The genes are TRBV29-1 and TRBJ2-7; D uncertain. V was trimmed by 7 bases and J by 2 bases, leaving 15 bases between them. Germline V CDR1 and CDR2: SQVTM, ANQGSEA. The length of the CDR3 is 13 residues. CDR3 region: CSAGDTSTYEQYF. The CDR3 DNA reads TGCAGCGCAGGAGATACTTCTACCTACGAGCAGTACTTC.

This chain joins TRBV2 and TRBJ1-1, with D hard to call. The length of the CDR3 is 12 residues. Per germline, CDR1 SNHLY and CDR2 FYNNEI. Deletions cut 0 bases from V and 11 bases from J, with 10 bases between. The CDR3 sequence is CASSEAERRAFF. The CDR3 DNA sequence: TGTGCCAGCAGTGAAGCGGAGCGTCGTGCTTTCTTT.

The rearrangement joins TRBV5-6 to TRBJ2-7; D unresolved. From germline, CDR1 is SGHDT and CDR2 YYEEEE. Trimming left V 2 bases short and J 5 bases short, with 8 bases between. The CDR3 spans 12 residues. CDR3 coding DNA: TGTGCCAGCAGCTTCCGTTTTAACGAGCAGTACTTC. It specifies CASSFRFNEQYF.

DNA for the CDR3: TGTGCCAGCAGCCGCGAACAGGGGTTGTCGGGCTACACCTTC. Protein sequence: CASSREQGLSGYTF. V gene TRBV7-2 combines with J gene TRBJ1-2; 7 bases align to TRBD1. From germline, CDR1 is SGHTA and CDR2 FQGNSA. The CDR3 totals 14 residues. V gave up 5 bases and J gave up 8 bases; unmatched junction bases: 11.

The chain is built from TRBV10-3 and TRBJ1-1; D unresolved. The CDR3 totals 14 residues. V lost 0 bases to trimming and J lost 6 bases, with 11 bases between them. Germline V gene sequence: CDR1 ENHRY, CDR2 SYGVKD. CDR3 amino acids: CAISESPRAAEAFF. CDR3 sequence (DNA): TGTGCCATCAGTGAGTCTCCGCGGGCCGCTGAAGCTTTCTTT.

Ten or more counts support this clone. The chain has TRBV4-1 and TRBJ2-2; 7 bases map to TRBD1. Germline V gene data show CDR1 as MGHRA and CDR2 as YSYEKL. The CDR3 is made up of 19 amino acids. V lost 4 bases, J lost 2 bases, and 16 bases stayed unmatched. CDR3 sequence reads: CASSPGPRDSFLNTGELFF. In DNA form, the CDR3 reads TGCGCCAGCAGCCCCGGTCCCCGGGACAGTTTCCTTAACACCGGGGAGCTGTTTTTT.

This clone was detected a few times. The chain joins TRBV30 to TRBJ1-1; D unclear. CDR3 length equals 13 residues. Per the germline V gene, CDR1 is GTSNPN and CDR2 is SVGIG (reference sequence). Trimming removed 3 bases from V and 3 bases from J, with 11 bases in between. CDR3 bases: TGTGCCTGGAGCCGAGAGGGTTACACTGAAGCTTTCTTT. Its protein product is CAWSREGYTEAFF.

The chain joins TRBV5-4 to TRBJ2-7; 7 bases match TRBD2. After removal of 0 bases from V and 2 bases from J, the junction contained 5 bases not matched to a gene. The germline V gene encodes CDR1 SGHNT and CDR2 YYREEE (reference sequence). CDR3 length: 15 residues. The CDR3 sequence: CASSLAVGGTYEQYF. The CDR3 bases are TGTGCCAGCAGCTTGGCCGTGGGGGGGACCTACGAGCAGTACTTC.

The V call is TRBV4-1, the J call TRBJ1-2, with D uncertain. The CDR3 covers 16 residues. V was cut by 4 bases and J by 5 bases, with 20 bases left in between. Germline V gives CDR1 MGHRA, CDR2 YSYEKL. The CDR3 DNA is TGCGCCAGCAGCCTCTCCCACGGTCTGAATGAGTATGGCTACACCTTC. This gives the protein CASSLSHGLNEYGYTF.

V usage is TRBV6-5 and J usage is TRBJ2-7; TRBD2 aligns across 9 bases. Germline V gives CDR1 MNHEY, CDR2 SVGAGI. V lost 1 base to trimming and J lost 1 base; unmatched junction nucleotides: 2. The CDR3 totals 15 residues. Here the CDR3 DNA reads TGTGCCAGCAGTTACTATAGCGGGGGATCCTACGAGCAGTACTTC. Protein: CASSYYSGGSYEQYF.

This chain uses TRBV6-5 with TRBJ1-1; D gene ambiguous. Germline CDR1 reads MNHEY; CDR2 reads SVGAGI. The CDR3 sequence is 15 residues long. V lost 1 base and J lost 5, with 14 bases in between. CDR3 amino acids: CASSYLFEGGTEAFF. The CDR3 coding sequence is TGTGCCAGCAGTTACTTGTTCGAGGGAGGGACTGAAGCTTTCTTT.

This clone was detected only once. The rearrangement uses TRBV21-1 and TRBJ1-6; the D call TRBD1 from the table was never checked on the DNA. TRBV21-1 is an annotated pseudogene. The CDR3 is 17 residues long. The CDR3, as DNA: TGTGCCAGCAGCAAAGCGCTTTTATTACAGGGGAATTCACCCCTCCACTTT. This translates into CASSKALLLQGNSPLHF.

This rearrangement joins TRBV4-2 to TRBJ2-3, with 7 bases aligning to TRBD2. V shed 0 bases and J 2 bases; nucleotides not matched to a gene: 8. Germline values: CDR1 LGHNA, CDR2 YNFKEQ. This CDR3 region has 17 residues. CDR3 loop: CASSQDKTRGDTDTQYF. CDR3 nucleotide sequence: TGTGCCAGCAGCCAAGATAAGACCCGGGGGGACACAGATACGCAGTATTTT.

This chain joins TRBV27 and TRBJ1-2; 8 nucleotides align to TRBD1. J gave up 4 bases and V 7 bases, and 5 bases lay outside the gene matches. CDR1 is MNHEY, CDR2 SMNVEV, per germline (reference sequence). The CDR3 has 13 residues. The CDR3 nucleotides read TGTGCCAGCAAGGACAGGGTGACCTATGGCTACACCTTC. Translated, it gives CASKDRVTYGYTF.

The rearrangement uses TRBV7-9 and TRBJ1-5; TRBD1 aligns across 8 bases. CDR3 size: 15 residues. Germline V gene sequence: CDR1 SEHNR, CDR2 FQNEAQ (reference sequence). With V trimmed by 3 bases and J by 9 bases, 10 bases remained unmatched. CDR3 residues: CASSFSDRAGGPQHF. CDR3 DNA sequence: TGTGCCAGCAGCTTCTCGGACAGGGCGGGTGGGCCCCAGCATTTT.

This clone was detected once. The chain recombines TRBV5-6 with TRBJ2-6, with a tentative D call TRBD2 (7 bases). CDR3 size: 17 residues. The germline V gene has CDR1 SGHDT and CDR2 YYEEEE. V lost 1 base, J lost 0 bases, and 11 bases lay in between. This CDR3 is CASSLLGGPSGANVLTF. In nucleotides, the CDR3 is TGTGCCAGCAGCTTGCTGGGGGGGCCCTCTGGGGCCAACGTCCTGACTTTC.